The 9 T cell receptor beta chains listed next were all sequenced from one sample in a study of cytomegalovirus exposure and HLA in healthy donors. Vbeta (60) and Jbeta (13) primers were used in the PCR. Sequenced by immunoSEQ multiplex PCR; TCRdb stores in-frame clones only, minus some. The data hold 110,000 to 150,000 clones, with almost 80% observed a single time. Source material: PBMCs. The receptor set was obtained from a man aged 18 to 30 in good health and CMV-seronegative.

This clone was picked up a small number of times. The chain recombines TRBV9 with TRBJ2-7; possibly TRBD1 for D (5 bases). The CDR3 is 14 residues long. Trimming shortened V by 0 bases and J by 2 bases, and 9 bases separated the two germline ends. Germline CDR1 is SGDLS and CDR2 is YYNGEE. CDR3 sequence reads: CASSVAAGPYEQYF. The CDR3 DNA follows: TGTGCCAGCAGCGTAGCTGCAGGGCCCTACGAGCAGTACTTC.

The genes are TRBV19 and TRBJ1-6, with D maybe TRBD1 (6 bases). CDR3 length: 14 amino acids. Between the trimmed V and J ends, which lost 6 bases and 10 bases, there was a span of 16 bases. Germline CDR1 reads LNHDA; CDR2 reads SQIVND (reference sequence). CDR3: CASRQGSSSSPLHF. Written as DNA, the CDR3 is TGTGCCAGTAGACAGGGTTCGTCAAGCTCACCCCTCCACTTT.

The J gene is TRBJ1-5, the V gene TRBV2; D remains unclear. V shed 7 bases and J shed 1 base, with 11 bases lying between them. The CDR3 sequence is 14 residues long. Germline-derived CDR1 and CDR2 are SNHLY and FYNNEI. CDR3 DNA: TGTGCCAGCATGGAGCGGCGGAGCAATCAGCCCCAGCATTTT. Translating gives CASMERRSNQPQHF.

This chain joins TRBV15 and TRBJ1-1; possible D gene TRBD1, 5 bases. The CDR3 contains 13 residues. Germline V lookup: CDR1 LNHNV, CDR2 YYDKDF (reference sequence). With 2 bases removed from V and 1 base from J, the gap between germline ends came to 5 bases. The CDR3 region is CATSRRGNTEAFF. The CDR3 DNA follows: TGTGCCACCAGCAGAAGGGGGAACACTGAAGCTTTCTTT. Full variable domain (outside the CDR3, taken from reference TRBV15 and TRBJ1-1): DAMVIQNPRYQVTQFGKPVTLSCSQTLNHNVMYWYQQKSSQAPKLLFHYYDKDFNNEADTPDNFQSRRPNTSFCFLDIRSPGLGDTAMYLCATSRRGNTEAFFGQGTRLTVV.

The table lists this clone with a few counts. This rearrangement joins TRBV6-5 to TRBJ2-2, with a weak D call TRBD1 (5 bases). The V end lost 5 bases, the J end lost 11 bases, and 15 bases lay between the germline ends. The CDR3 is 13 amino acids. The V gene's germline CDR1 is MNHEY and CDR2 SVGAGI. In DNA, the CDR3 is TGTGCCAGCAGTCCGAGACAGTTTTTTGAGCTGTTTTTT. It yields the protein CASSPRQFFELFF.

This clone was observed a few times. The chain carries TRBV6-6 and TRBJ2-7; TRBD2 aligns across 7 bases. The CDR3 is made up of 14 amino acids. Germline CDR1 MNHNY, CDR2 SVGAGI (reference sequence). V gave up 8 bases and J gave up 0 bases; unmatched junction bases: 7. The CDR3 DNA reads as TGTGCCAGCTCCCTTTCGGGGGGCTCCTACGAGCAGTACTTC. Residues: CASSLSGGSYEQYF.

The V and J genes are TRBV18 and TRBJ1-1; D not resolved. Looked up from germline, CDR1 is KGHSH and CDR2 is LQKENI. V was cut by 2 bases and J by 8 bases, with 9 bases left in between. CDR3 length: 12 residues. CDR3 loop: CASSPRPGEAFF. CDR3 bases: TGTGCCAGCTCACCAAGACCGGGAGAAGCTTTCTTT.

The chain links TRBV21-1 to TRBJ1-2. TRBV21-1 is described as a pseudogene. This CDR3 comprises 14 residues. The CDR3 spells CASSSAGVIYGYTF. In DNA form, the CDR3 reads TGTGCCAGCAGCTCAGCCGGGGTTATCTATGGCTACACCTTC.

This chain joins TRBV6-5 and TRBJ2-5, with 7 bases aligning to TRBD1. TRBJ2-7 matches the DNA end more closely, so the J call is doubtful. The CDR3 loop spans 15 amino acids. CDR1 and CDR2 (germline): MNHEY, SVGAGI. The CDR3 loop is CASRRNRDRSHEQYF. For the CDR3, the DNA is TGTGCCAGCAGGAGAAACCGGGACAGATCCCACGAGCAGTACTTC.